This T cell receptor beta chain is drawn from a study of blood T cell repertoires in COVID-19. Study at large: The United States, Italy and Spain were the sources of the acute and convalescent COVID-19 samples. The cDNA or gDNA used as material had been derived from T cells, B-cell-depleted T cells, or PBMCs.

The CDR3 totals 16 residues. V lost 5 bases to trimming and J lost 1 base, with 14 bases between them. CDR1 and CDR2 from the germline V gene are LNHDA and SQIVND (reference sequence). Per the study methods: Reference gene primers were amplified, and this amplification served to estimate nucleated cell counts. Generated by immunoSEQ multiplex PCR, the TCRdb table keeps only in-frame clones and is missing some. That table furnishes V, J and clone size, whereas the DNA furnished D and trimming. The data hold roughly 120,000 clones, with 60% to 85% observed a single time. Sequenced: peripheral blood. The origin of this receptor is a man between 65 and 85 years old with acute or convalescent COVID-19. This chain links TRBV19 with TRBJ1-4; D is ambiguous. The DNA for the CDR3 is TGTGCCAGTAGTGGCGACTCGCCGGGAACTAATGAAAAACTGTTTTTT. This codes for CASSGDSPGTNEKLFF.